This T cell receptor beta chain emerged from a study of lymphopenia after photon versus proton radiotherapy. Germline CDR1 reads SGHVS; CDR2 reads FNYEAQ. V was shortened by 5 bases and J by 1 base, with 14 bases between the two germline ends. The CDR3 has 16 residues. Libraries were prepared by immunoSEQ multiplex PCR; TCRdb keeps only in-frame clonotypes and omits some of them. The repertoire holds around 29,000 clones, with 85% to 95% as singletons. This sample comprised peripheral blood, obtained from a patient treated with photon-based radiotherapy. The V call is TRBV7-6, the J call TRBJ2-2; D unclear. The receptor comes from a woman aged 45-65 years with cholangiocarcinoma. The CDR3 bases are TGTGCCAGCAGCCCCAAGGGTGGGGAGAACACCGGGGAGCTGTTTTTT. Its protein product is CASSPKGGENTGELFF.